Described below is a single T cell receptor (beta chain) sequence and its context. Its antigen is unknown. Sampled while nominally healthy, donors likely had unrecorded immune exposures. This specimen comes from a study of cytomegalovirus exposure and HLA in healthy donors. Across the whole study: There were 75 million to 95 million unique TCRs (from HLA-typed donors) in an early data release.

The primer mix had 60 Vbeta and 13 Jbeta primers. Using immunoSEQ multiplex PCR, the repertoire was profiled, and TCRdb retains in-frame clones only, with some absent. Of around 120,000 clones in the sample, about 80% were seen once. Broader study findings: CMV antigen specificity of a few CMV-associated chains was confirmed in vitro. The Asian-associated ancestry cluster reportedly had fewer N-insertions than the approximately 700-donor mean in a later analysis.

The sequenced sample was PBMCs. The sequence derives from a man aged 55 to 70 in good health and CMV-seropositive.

CDR3 coding DNA: TGCGCCAGCAGCTTACCGGAAACAGGGGGCATCAACGAGCAGTACTTC. It specifies CASSLPETGGINEQYF. The gene calls are TRBV5-1 and TRBJ2-7; 9 positions match TRBD1. Germline V gene data show CDR1 as SGHRS and CDR2 as YFSETQ. Unmatched junction bases numbered 11, after V lost 2 bases and J lost 5 bases. The CDR3 totals 16 residues.